This T cell receptor beta chain was retrieved from a study of T cells in Graves' hyperthyroidism and ophthalmopathy (dated by TCRdb to about 2019). Background on the whole study: Peripheral blood samples were taken at the time of initial diagnosis, prior to any treatment. TCR V-J signatures able to tell the groups apart were searched for in a discovery cohort of some 97 patients, of whom roughly 42 had Graves' ophthalmopathy and more than 55 had stable Graves' hyperthyroidism. According to the paper, TCR Vbeta CDR3 sequencing was carried out on 135 peripheral blood samples, which came from under 50 ophthalmopathy, approximately 72 hyperthyroidism and about 17 progressor patients. Prospective prediction of ophthalmopathy was tested in an independent validation cohort of fewer than 20 hyperthyroidism patients and 17 patients who later progressed to ophthalmopathy. After sampling, hyperthyroidism patients received methimazole starting at 30 mg daily, and ophthalmopathy patients received high-dose intravenous methylprednisolone. In about 6 Graves' hyperthyroidism patients, the study also compared T-cell repertoires from thyroid tissue with T-cell repertoires from blood. For training and testing, the 100 or so patients in the discovery cohort were randomly divided in a 7:3 ratio.

Moderately to severely active disease, a Clinical Activity Score of at least 3, a NOSPECS grade of at least 4, and a duration under 3 months were present in ophthalmopathy patients. Any patient with an uncontrolled infection, another autoimmune disease, pregnancy or lactation was excluded. Diagnoses were established on the basis of clinical symptoms, serum thyroxine and TRAb, thyroid ultrasound, and orbital computed tomography. PBMCs were separated from under 12 ml of fresh peripheral blood using Ficoll-Paque density gradient centrifugation. Total RNA was extracted with Trizol reagent, and quality was checked on an Agilent 2100 Bioanalyzer. What the work shows at the level of the full study, not this receptor alone: Ophthalmopathy was separated from stable hyperthyroidism by a 13 V-J signature model, with over 85% sensitivity and about 81% specificity obtained in cross-validation and 80%/75% obtained in testing. Most expanded thyroid clonotypes (frequency above 0.001) were also detected in blood, suggesting blood repertoires may reflect thyroid immune responses. No statistical method was used to set the sample size in advance, and investigators knew the group allocation. In validation, the model predicted progression to ophthalmopathy a median of roughly 6.5 months before onset, with about 71% sensitivity and just under 75% specificity.

Points on this clonotype: Its antigen remains undetermined. No per-base quality is available; no much larger clone lies one base away.

V and J are truncated by 3 bases and 3 bases respectively, leaving an intervening sequence of 9 bases. CDR1 and CDR2 (LGHDT, YNNKEL) derive from the germline V gene (reference sequence). The CDR3 sequence holds 13 residues, the cysteine and phenylalanine included. The retained sequence is limited to the CDR3, 39 bases, with the frame set at the first base. The TCR beta CDR3 regions were amplified from RNA transcripts. For the first round of RT-PCR on the TCR CDR3, the HTBI primer set was used together with the Qiagen OneStep RT-PCR kit. The libraries were constructed in a second round of multiplex PCR and then size-selected and purified. Paired-end sequencing of the libraries was performed with 100 bp reads on an Illumina HiSeq2000. Per the source publication's procedure: Raw data were processed with SOAPnuke, discarding reads with adapters, uncalled bases, mean Phred below 15, or no exact constant-primer or identifier match. High-quality paired reads were merged using COPE v1.2.5, and each unique nucleotide sequence was defined as a clonotype. MiTCR v1.1 was used to align the clonotypes against IMGT TRBV, TRBD and TRBJ reference segments. The analysis included only V-J combinations with a frequency above 0.0001, which together covered around 99% of the repertoires. The TCS score was defined as F50 (clonal expansion) divided by E x V (chaos), with BLOSUM62-based TCRdist calculated between CDR3 peptides within each V-J. Welch's t-statistics and random forest reduced roughly 530 V-J features to 10 to 15, which were used in a naive Bayes classifier (R e1071). TCRdb took the public reads, trimmed them with fastp at Q25, ran MiXCR for clone calling and kept in-frame beta chains. Identical CDR3 protein sequences are pooled into one entry, listed with their most common genes and DNA. The authors' filters were not applied to this entry. This sample is represented by 250,000 to 400,000 distinct CDR3 sequences; approximately 13% of them were singletons. 30% to 40% of the sample is in the top ten clones.

Material: blood. This sequence originates from a middle-aged woman with Graves' ophthalmopathy. The chain links TRBV3-1 with TRBJ2-7; no D gene call is confident. The CDR3 protein is CASSHPIGYEQYF. The sequenced DNA is TGTGCCAGCAGCCATCCCATAGGCTACGAGCAGTACTTC.